This is a list of T cell receptor beta chains from one sample in a study of blood T cells in healthy people across ages. TCRdb re-derived calls from the 5' RACE reads in MiXCR, one entry per CDR3 protein. This table has 700,000 or so distinct CDR3 sequences, 40% to 45% appearing once. Sequencing input: blood. Receptor source: a man older than 75 in good health. The CDR3 runs from the conserved cysteine through the conserved F or W. The D gene is left open where the match is weak. A clone size is listed for some rows: how often the clone was seen (once, few, many), or a class if it is expanded.

d_call: TRBD2; clone_size: .; cdr3_length: 15; j_call: TRBJ2-3; v_call: TRBV7-3; cdr3_nt: TGTGCCAGCAGCTTAGTTAGCGGGAGCACAGATACGCAGTATTTT; cdr3_aa: CASSLVSGSTDTQYF
d_call: .; clone_size: .; cdr3_length: 13; j_call: TRBJ2-3; v_call: TRBV10-3; cdr3_nt: TGTGCCGTCACCATGGGACCTTCAGATACGCAGTATTTT; cdr3_aa: CAVTMGPSDTQYF
d_call: .; clone_size: many; cdr3_length: 13; j_call: TRBJ2-7; v_call: TRBV4-1; cdr3_nt: TGCGCCAGCAGCCAGTCGAGCTCCTACGAGCAGTACTTC; cdr3_aa: CASSQSSSYEQYF
d_call: .; clone_size: .; cdr3_length: 17; j_call: TRBJ2-6; v_call: TRBV7-3; cdr3_nt: TGTGCCAGCAGCTTAAGGGGCAGTAGCTCTGGGGCCAACGTCCTGACTTTC; cdr3_aa: CASSLRGSSSGANVLTF
d_call: TRBD2; clone_size: .; cdr3_length: 15; j_call: TRBJ2-2; v_call: TRBV5-1; cdr3_nt: TGCGCCAGCAGCTTGCGGGAGGGCAACACCGGGGAGCTGTTTTTT; cdr3_aa: CASSLREGNTGELFF
d_call: TRBD1; clone_size: .; cdr3_length: 14; j_call: TRBJ1-4; v_call: TRBV20-1; cdr3_nt: TGCAGTGCTAGCGGACAGGGGGCCGGTGAAAAACTGTTTTTT; cdr3_aa: CSASGQGAGEKLFF
d_call: .; clone_size: .; cdr3_length: 11; j_call: TRBJ2-5; v_call: TRBV29-1; cdr3_nt: TGCAGCGTGGGGACTGGCAATGAGCAGTACTTC; cdr3_aa: CSVGTGNEQYF
d_call: .; clone_size: .; cdr3_length: 14; j_call: TRBJ2-1; v_call: TRBV11-3; cdr3_nt: TGTGCCAGCAGCTTCGGAGGGCCATACAATGAGCAGTTCTTC; cdr3_aa: CASSFGGPYNEQFF
d_call: .; clone_size: few; cdr3_length: 15; j_call: TRBJ2-3; v_call: TRBV4-2; cdr3_nt: TGTGCCAGCAGCCAAGATCTAGGTAGTACGGATACGCAGTATTTT; cdr3_aa: CASSQDLGSTDTQYF
d_call: .; clone_size: .; cdr3_length: 14; j_call: TRBJ1-6; v_call: TRBV15; cdr3_nt: TGTGCCACCAGCAGACGTCAGGGTAATTCACCCCTCCACTTT; cdr3_aa: CATSRRQGNSPLHF
d_call: TRBD1; clone_size: .; cdr3_length: 14; j_call: TRBJ2-7; v_call: TRBV27; cdr3_nt: TGTGCCAGCAGTGCACAGGGGACAATGGGGGAGCAGTACTTC; cdr3_aa: CASSAQGTMGEQYF
d_call: .; clone_size: .; cdr3_length: 15; j_call: TRBJ2-3; v_call: TRBV2; cdr3_nt: TGTGCCAGCAGTGTCGCGGCGGCGGGGTTGGGTACGCAGTATTTT; cdr3_aa: CASSVAAAGLGTQYF
d_call: TRBD2; clone_size: .; cdr3_length: 17; j_call: TRBJ2-2; v_call: TRBV24-1; cdr3_nt: TGTGCCACCAGTGACCACACTAGCGGGTGGAACACCGGGGAGCTGTTTTTT; cdr3_aa: CATSDHTSGWNTGELFF
d_call: .; clone_size: .; cdr3_length: 15; j_call: TRBJ2-1; v_call: TRBV5-1; cdr3_nt: TGCGCCAGCAGGCCAGCTACCACCCCTTACAATGAGCAGTTCTTC; cdr3_aa: CASRPATTPYNEQFF
d_call: TRBD1; clone_size: few; cdr3_length: 15; j_call: TRBJ2-5; v_call: TRBV7-2; cdr3_nt: TGTGCCAGCAGCCCGACCGGGACAGACAAAGAGACCCAGTACTTC; cdr3_aa: CASSPTGTDKETQYF
d_call: .; clone_size: few; cdr3_length: 14; j_call: TRBJ2-5; v_call: TRBV2; cdr3_nt: TGTGCCAGCAACCCGCAGGGGAGAGGAGAGACCCAGTACTTC; cdr3_aa: CASNPQGRGETQYF
d_call: TRBD1; clone_size: .; cdr3_length: 14; j_call: TRBJ2-2; v_call: TRBV6-2/TRBV6-3; cdr3_nt: TGTGCCAGCAGTGCCCGGACAGGACTCGGGGAGCTGTTTTTT; cdr3_aa: CASSARTGLGELFF
d_call: TRBD1; clone_size: .; cdr3_length: 16; j_call: TRBJ1-6; v_call: TRBV20-1; cdr3_nt: TGCAGTGCTAGGCGTCCAGGGGGCCTGTATAATTCACCCCTCCACTTT; cdr3_aa: CSARRPGGLYNSPLHF
d_call: TRBD2; clone_size: many; cdr3_length: 12; j_call: TRBJ2-7; v_call: TRBV6-2/TRBV6-3; cdr3_nt: TGTGCCAGCAAGCGGGAAGCCGGCGAGCAGTACTTC; cdr3_aa: CASKREAGEQYF
d_call: TRBD1; clone_size: .; cdr3_length: 18; j_call: TRBJ1-2; v_call: TRBV12-3/TRBV12-4; cdr3_nt: TGTGCCAGCAGCCCTAGTCCGGGACAGGGAGAGGCTAACTATGGCTACACCTTC; cdr3_aa: CASSPSPGQGEANYGYTF
d_call: TRBD1; clone_size: .; cdr3_length: 15; j_call: TRBJ2-3; v_call: TRBV20-1; cdr3_nt: TGCAGTGCTATGGACAGGACGCATCGCACAGATACGCAGTATTTT; cdr3_aa: CSAMDRTHRTDTQYF
d_call: .; clone_size: .; cdr3_length: 16; j_call: TRBJ1-2; v_call: TRBV7-2; cdr3_nt: TGTGCCAGCAGCTTAGGGGTGAGGGGCTCGGGCTATGGCTACACCTTC; cdr3_aa: CASSLGVRGSGYGYTF
d_call: .; clone_size: .; cdr3_length: 13; j_call: TRBJ2-5; v_call: TRBV3-1; cdr3_nt: TGTGCCAGCAGCCGTTCAATATCGGAGACCCAGTACTTC; cdr3_aa: CASSRSISETQYF
d_call: .; clone_size: few; cdr3_length: 13; j_call: TRBJ2-5; v_call: TRBV10-1; cdr3_nt: TGCGCCAGCAGTTCCCAGGGGGGCGATGAGCAGTACTTC; cdr3_aa: CASSSQGGDEQYF
d_call: TRBD1; clone_size: many; cdr3_length: 17; j_call: TRBJ2-1; v_call: TRBV5-1; cdr3_nt: TGCGCCAGCAGCCCAGCCATTGGACAGGGTGAATACAATGAGCAGTTCTTC; cdr3_aa: CASSPAIGQGEYNEQFF
d_call: .; clone_size: .; cdr3_length: 14; j_call: TRBJ1-4; v_call: TRBV20-1; cdr3_nt: TGCAGTGCTAGAGATCGGGGTTGGGGTGAAAAACTGTTTTTT; cdr3_aa: CSARDRGWGEKLFF
d_call: .; clone_size: many; cdr3_length: 13; j_call: TRBJ1-2; v_call: TRBV27; cdr3_nt: TGTGCCAGCAGTGTAAGGCCTGGCTATGGCTACACCTTC; cdr3_aa: CASSVRPGYGYTF
d_call: .; clone_size: few; cdr3_length: 15; j_call: TRBJ2-5; v_call: TRBV6-2/TRBV6-3; cdr3_nt: TGTGCCAGCAGTTACACCGCGGACTTTAGGGAGACCCAGTACTTC; cdr3_aa: CASSYTADFRETQYF
d_call: TRBD2; clone_size: .; cdr3_length: 14; j_call: TRBJ2-3; v_call: TRBV6-2/TRBV6-3; cdr3_nt: TGTGCCAGCAGTTTTTCTAGCGGGGGTAATACGCAGTATTTT; cdr3_aa: CASSFSSGGNTQYF
d_call: .; clone_size: few; cdr3_length: 15; j_call: TRBJ1-2; v_call: TRBV14; cdr3_nt: TGTGCCAGCAGCCAAGATTGGGGGGCTAACTATGGCTACACCTTC; cdr3_aa: CASSQDWGANYGYTF
d_call: TRBD2; clone_size: .; cdr3_length: 16; j_call: TRBJ2-3; v_call: TRBV7-2; cdr3_nt: TGTGCCGGCAGCTCAAGACTAGCGGCCAGCGGGGATACGCAGTATTTT; cdr3_aa: CAGSSRLAASGDTQYF
d_call: TRBD2; clone_size: few; cdr3_length: 15; j_call: TRBJ2-7; v_call: TRBV20-1; cdr3_nt: TGCAGTGCTAGGCAAGCGGGAGGGCAGGCCTACGAGCAGTACTTC; cdr3_aa: CSARQAGGQAYEQYF
d_call: TRBD2; clone_size: few; cdr3_length: 16; j_call: TRBJ2-3; v_call: TRBV9; cdr3_nt: TGTGCCAGCAGCGTCAGGAGGAGCGGGAATTTAGATACGCAGTATTTT; cdr3_aa: CASSVRRSGNLDTQYF
d_call: TRBD1; clone_size: .; cdr3_length: 15; j_call: TRBJ2-1; v_call: TRBV12-3/TRBV12-4; cdr3_nt: TGTGCCAGCAGCTACGACAGGGCAACCTACAATGAGCAGTTCTTC; cdr3_aa: CASSYDRATYNEQFF
d_call: .; clone_size: many; cdr3_length: 16; j_call: TRBJ2-1; v_call: TRBV29-1; cdr3_nt: TGCAGCGCAGGGGGATCAGCGGGGCGGAATTACAATGAGCAGTTCTTC; cdr3_aa: CSAGGSAGRNYNEQFF
d_call: .; clone_size: .; cdr3_length: 15; j_call: TRBJ2-7; v_call: TRBV7-2; cdr3_nt: TGTGCCAGCAGCTATAAGGTTACAGGGACCTACGAGCAGTACTTC; cdr3_aa: CASSYKVTGTYEQYF
d_call: .; clone_size: .; cdr3_length: 12; j_call: TRBJ2-5; v_call: TRBV20-1; cdr3_nt: TGCAGTGCCCTTAAAACGGCGGAGACCCAGTACTTC; cdr3_aa: CSALKTAETQYF
d_call: TRBD2; clone_size: .; cdr3_length: 14; j_call: TRBJ2-7; v_call: TRBV9; cdr3_nt: TGTGCCAGCAGCCTTCTAGCGGGAGAGAGCGAGCAGTACTTC; cdr3_aa: CASSLLAGESEQYF
d_call: .; clone_size: .; cdr3_length: 14; j_call: TRBJ2-1; v_call: TRBV7-9; cdr3_nt: TGTGCCAGCAGCGCCGGCCTGGACGGGGGTGAGCAGTTCTTC; cdr3_aa: CASSAGLDGGEQFF
d_call: .; clone_size: few; cdr3_length: 16; j_call: TRBJ2-6; v_call: TRBV5-4; cdr3_nt: TGTGCCAGCAGCTTGCTGACAGCCTCTGGGGCCAACGTCCTGACTTTC; cdr3_aa: CASSLLTASGANVLTF
d_call: .; clone_size: .; cdr3_length: 14; j_call: TRBJ2-5; v_call: TRBV20-1; cdr3_nt: TGCAGTGCTAGGGCCGGGACTTACCAAGAGACCCAGTACTTC; cdr3_aa: CSARAGTYQETQYF
d_call: .; clone_size: .; cdr3_length: 13; j_call: TRBJ2-5; v_call: TRBV14; cdr3_nt: TGTGCCAGCAGCAAGATCGACCAAGAGACCCAGTACTTC; cdr3_aa: CASSKIDQETQYF
d_call: .; clone_size: .; cdr3_length: 14; j_call: TRBJ1-1; v_call: TRBV11-2; cdr3_nt: TGTGCCAGCAGCCCCCAAGCCGGGAACGCTGAAGCTTTCTTT; cdr3_aa: CASSPQAGNAEAFF
d_call: .; clone_size: .; cdr3_length: 15; j_call: TRBJ1-5; v_call: TRBV15; cdr3_nt: TGTGCCACCAGCACCCGACGGATGAGCAATCAGCCCCAGCATTTT; cdr3_aa: CATSTRRMSNQPQHF
d_call: .; clone_size: few; cdr3_length: 13; j_call: TRBJ2-3; v_call: TRBV6-5; cdr3_nt: TGTGCCAGCAGTTTTCAGGTCACAGATACGCAGTATTTT; cdr3_aa: CASSFQVTDTQYF
d_call: .; clone_size: .; cdr3_length: 15; j_call: TRBJ2-5; v_call: TRBV4-1; cdr3_nt: TGCGCCAGCAGCCAGGCCCCCGGGACCCCTTTGGAGCAGTACTTC; cdr3_aa: CASSQAPGTPLEQYF
d_call: .; clone_size: .; cdr3_length: 15; j_call: TRBJ1-5; v_call: TRBV6-2/TRBV6-3; cdr3_nt: TGTGCCAGCACCGACGACAGTCGGGGCAATCAGCCCCAGCATTTT; cdr3_aa: CASTDDSRGNQPQHF
d_call: .; clone_size: .; cdr3_length: 12; j_call: TRBJ2-5; v_call: TRBV6-2/TRBV6-3; cdr3_nt: TGTGCCAGCAGCCACCCTTCGGAGACCCAGTACTTC; cdr3_aa: CASSHPSETQYF
d_call: .; clone_size: .; cdr3_length: 12; j_call: TRBJ2-7; v_call: TRBV10-3; cdr3_nt: TGTGCCATCTCGCGTGAAGGGGACGAGCAGTACTTC; cdr3_aa: CAISREGDEQYF
d_call: .; clone_size: few; cdr3_length: 13; j_call: TRBJ1-4; v_call: TRBV27; cdr3_nt: TGTGCCAGCAGTCGCAGGGTAAATGAAAAACTGTTTTTT; cdr3_aa: CASSRRVNEKLFF
d_call: .; clone_size: .; cdr3_length: 14; j_call: TRBJ2-5; v_call: TRBV20-1; cdr3_nt: TGCAGTGCCCTGCAGGGTTTACTGATGGAGACCCAGTACTTC; cdr3_aa: CSALQGLLMETQYF
d_call: TRBD1; clone_size: few; cdr3_length: 15; j_call: TRBJ2-7; v_call: TRBV24-1; cdr3_nt: TGTGCCACCAGTGATAAGGGACAGGTGAACTACGAGCAGTACTTC; cdr3_aa: CATSDKGQVNYEQYF
d_call: .; clone_size: few; cdr3_length: 19; j_call: TRBJ1-5; v_call: TRBV5-5; cdr3_nt: TGTGCCAGCAGCTTAGGTCGGCCAGATTCCTCGGGGGGCCATCAGCCCCAGCATTTT; cdr3_aa: CASSLGRPDSSGGHQPQHF
d_call: TRBD1; clone_size: .; cdr3_length: 18; j_call: TRBJ2-7; v_call: TRBV5-1; cdr3_nt: TGCGCCAGCAGCCCGGGACAGGGGCAGCAAACTTCAGGGTACGAGCAGTACTTC; cdr3_aa: CASSPGQGQQTSGYEQYF